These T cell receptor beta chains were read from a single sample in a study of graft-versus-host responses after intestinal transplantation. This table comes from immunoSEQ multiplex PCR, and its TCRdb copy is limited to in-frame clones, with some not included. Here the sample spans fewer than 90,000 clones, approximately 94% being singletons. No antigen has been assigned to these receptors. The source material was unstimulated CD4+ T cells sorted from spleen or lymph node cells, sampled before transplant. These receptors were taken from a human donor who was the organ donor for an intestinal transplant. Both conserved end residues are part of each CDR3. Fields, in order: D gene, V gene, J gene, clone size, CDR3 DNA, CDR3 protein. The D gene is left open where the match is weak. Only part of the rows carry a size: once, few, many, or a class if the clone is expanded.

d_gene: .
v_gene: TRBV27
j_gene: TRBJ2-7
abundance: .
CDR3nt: TGTGCCAGCCGGGATTACTACGAGCAGTACTTC
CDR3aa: CASRDYYEQYF

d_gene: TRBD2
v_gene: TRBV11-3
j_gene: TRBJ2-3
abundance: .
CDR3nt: TGTGCCAGCAGCTCCGGGACTAGCGGGGTTTCAGATACGCAGTATTTT
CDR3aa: CASSSGTSGVSDTQYF

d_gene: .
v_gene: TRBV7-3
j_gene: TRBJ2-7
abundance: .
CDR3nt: TGTGCCAGCGCGGAGGGGGCATCCCCCCACGAGCAGTACTTC
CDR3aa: CASAEGASPHEQYF

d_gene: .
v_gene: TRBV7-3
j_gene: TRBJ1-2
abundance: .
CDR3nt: TGTGCCAGCAGCTTAACGTCGTCGGATGGCTACACCTTC
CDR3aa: CASSLTSSDGYTF

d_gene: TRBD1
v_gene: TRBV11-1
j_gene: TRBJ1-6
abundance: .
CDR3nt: TGTGCCAGCAGCTTACAGGGGGCGAACTCACCCCTCCACTTT
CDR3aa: CASSLQGANSPLHF

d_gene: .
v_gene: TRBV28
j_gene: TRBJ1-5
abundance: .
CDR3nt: TGTGCCAGCAGTTTTAGGAGGGGTGGCAATCAGCCCCAGCATTTT
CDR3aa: CASSFRRGGNQPQHF

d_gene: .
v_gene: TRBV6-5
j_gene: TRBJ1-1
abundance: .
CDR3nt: TGTGCCAGCAGAGAACACGCTGAAGCTTTCTTT
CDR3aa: CASREHAEAFF

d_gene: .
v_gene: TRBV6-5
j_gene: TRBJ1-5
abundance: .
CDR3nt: TGTGCCACCCAGGGTGTGAGCAATCAGCCCCAGCATTTT
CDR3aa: CATQGVSNQPQHF

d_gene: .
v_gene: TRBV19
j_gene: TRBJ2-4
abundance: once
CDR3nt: TGTGCCAGTAGTCCGCAGACATCAACGAGGAACATTCAGTACTTC
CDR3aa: CASSPQTSTRNIQYF

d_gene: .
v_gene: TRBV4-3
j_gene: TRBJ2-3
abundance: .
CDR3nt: TGCGCCAGCAGCCAAGAAGGGTGGCGGGGGCAGGGAGATACGCAGTATTTT
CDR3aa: CASSQEGWRGQGDTQYF

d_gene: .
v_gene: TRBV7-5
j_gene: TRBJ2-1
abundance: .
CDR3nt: TGTGTCAGAAGCTTAATTTCGCGGGGGGTCTCGATTCCCTCCTACAATGAGCAGTTCTTC
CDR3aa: CVRSLISRGVSIPSYNEQFF

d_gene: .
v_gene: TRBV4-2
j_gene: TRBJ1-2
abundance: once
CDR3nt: TGTGCCAGCAGCCAAGATGCAGGGAACTATGGCTACACCTTC
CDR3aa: CASSQDAGNYGYTF

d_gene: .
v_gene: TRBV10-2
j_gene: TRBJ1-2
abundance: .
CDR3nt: TGCGCCAGCAGCGCCCGGTCGGACAGCTATGGCTACACCTTC
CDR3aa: CASSARSDSYGYTF

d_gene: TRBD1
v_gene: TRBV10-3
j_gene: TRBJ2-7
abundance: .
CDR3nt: TGTGCCATCAGTCCAACGGGACAGGGCTACGAGCAGTACTTC
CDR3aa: CAISPTGQGYEQYF

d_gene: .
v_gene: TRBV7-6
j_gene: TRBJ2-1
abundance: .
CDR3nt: TGTGCCAGCAGCTTACGTGGAACAAATGGGGAGCAGTTCTTC
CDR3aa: CASSLRGTNGEQFF

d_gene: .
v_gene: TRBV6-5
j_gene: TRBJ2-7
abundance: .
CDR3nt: TGTGCCAGCATAGGCAGGGCGTTCTACGAGCAGTACTTC
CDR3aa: CASIGRAFYEQYF

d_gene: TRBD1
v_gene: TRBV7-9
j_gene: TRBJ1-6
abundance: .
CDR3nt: TGTGCCAGCAGCCCCTATGCGGGACAGGGGAATTCACCCCTCCACTTT
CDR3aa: CASSPYAGQGNSPLHF

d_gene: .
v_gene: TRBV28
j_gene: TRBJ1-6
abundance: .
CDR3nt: TGTGCCAGCAGTTTAGGCCAGAACACGGGACCCCTCCACTTT
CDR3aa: CASSLGQNTGPLHF

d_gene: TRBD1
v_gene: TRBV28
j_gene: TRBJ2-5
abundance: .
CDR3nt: TGTGCCAGCAGTTCCCGACAGGGGCGGGAGACCCAGTACTTC
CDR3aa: CASSSRQGRETQYF

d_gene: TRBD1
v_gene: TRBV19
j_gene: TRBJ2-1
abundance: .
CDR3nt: TGTGCCAGTATAGGCAGAGGACAGGGCTACAATGAGCAGTTCTTC
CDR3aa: CASIGRGQGYNEQFF

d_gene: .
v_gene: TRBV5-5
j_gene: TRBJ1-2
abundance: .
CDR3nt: TGTGCCAGCAGCTTGGCCAGCCTTAACTATGGCTACACCTTC
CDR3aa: CASSLASLNYGYTF

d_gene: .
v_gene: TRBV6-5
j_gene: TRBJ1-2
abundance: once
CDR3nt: TGTGCCAGCAGAGCAAGGAACTATGGCTACACCTTC
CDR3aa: CASRARNYGYTF

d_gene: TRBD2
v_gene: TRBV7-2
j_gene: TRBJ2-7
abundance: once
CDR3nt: TGTGCCAGCAGCTTGACTAGCGGGGGTCCCTACGAGCAGTACTTC
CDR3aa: CASSLTSGGPYEQYF

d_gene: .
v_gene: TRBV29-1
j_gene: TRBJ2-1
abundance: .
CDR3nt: TGCAGCGTACAGGGAATTCTGGGAGATGAGCAGTTCTTC
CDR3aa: CSVQGILGDEQFF

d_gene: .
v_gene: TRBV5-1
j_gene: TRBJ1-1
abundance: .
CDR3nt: TGCGCCAGCAGCTCCATCACCAACACTAACACTGAAGCTTTCTTT
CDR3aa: CASSSITNTNTEAFF

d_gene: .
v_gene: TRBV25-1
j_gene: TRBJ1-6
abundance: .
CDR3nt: TGTGCCAGCAGTGCCCATGGGGTCAGGGATTCACCCCTCCACTTT
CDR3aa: CASSAHGVRDSPLHF

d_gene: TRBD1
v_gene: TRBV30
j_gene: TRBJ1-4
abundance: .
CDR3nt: TGTGCCTGGGACCGACAGGGGAAAGAAAAACTGTTTTTT
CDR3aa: CAWDRQGKEKLFF

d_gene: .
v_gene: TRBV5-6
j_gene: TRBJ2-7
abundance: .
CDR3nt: TGTGCCAGCAGCTTGACCCGCGATAAAAGGTCGTACGAGCAGTACTTC
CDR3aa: CASSLTRDKRSYEQYF

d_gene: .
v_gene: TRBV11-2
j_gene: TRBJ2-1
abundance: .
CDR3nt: TGTGCCAGCAGCCGTTTGCAGGGTATCAATGAGCAGTTCTTC
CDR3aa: CASSRLQGINEQFF

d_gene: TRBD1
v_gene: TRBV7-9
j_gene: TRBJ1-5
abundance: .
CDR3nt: TGTGCCAGCAGTACTACAGGGGCAAGCAATCAGCCCCAGCATTTT
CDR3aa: CASSTTGASNQPQHF

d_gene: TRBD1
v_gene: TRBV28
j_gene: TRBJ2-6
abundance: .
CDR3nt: TGTGCCAGCAGCGGGACAGGGTTAACTCTTGGGGCCAACGTCCTGACTTTC
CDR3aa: CASSGTGLTLGANVLTF

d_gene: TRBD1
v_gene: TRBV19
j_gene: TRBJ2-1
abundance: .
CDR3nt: TGTGCCAGTAGTATTCAGGGGGTGGGATACAATGAGCAGTTCTTC
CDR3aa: CASSIQGVGYNEQFF

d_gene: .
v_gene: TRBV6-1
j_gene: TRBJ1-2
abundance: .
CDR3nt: TGTGCCAGCAGTGTACGCCGTAGCGGGGGGGCGTCTAACTATGGCTACACCTTC
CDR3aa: CASSVRRSGGASNYGYTF

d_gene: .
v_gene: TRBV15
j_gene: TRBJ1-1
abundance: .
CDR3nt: TGTGCCACCAGCAGAGGGTACGCTGAAGCTTTCTTT
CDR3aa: CATSRGYAEAFF

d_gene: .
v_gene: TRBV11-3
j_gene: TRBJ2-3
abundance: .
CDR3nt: TGTGCCAGCAGCTTGGGCAGCTTCACAGATACGCAGTATTTT
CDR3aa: CASSLGSFTDTQYF

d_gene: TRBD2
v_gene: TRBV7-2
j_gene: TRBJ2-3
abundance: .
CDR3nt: TGTGCCAGCAGCTGGAAACTAGCGGGAATCACAGATACGCAGTATTTT
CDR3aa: CASSWKLAGITDTQYF

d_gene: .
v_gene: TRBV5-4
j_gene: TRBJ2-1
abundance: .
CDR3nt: TGTGCCAGCAGCTTGGAGGGAAATCTTCAGTTCTTC
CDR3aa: CASSLEGNLQFF

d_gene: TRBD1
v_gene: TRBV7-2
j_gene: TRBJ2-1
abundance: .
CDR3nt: TGTGCCAGCAGCTCAAAATTACATTCGGGACAGGGTTTTCAGCAGTTCTTC
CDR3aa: CASSSKLHSGQGFQQFF

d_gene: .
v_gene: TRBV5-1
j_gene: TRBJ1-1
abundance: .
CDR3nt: TGCGCCAGCAGCTTATCCGTACAGAACACTGAAGCTTTCTTT
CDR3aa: CASSLSVQNTEAFF

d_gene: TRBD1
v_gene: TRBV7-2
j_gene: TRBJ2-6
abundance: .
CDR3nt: TGTGCCAGCAGCTCGCAGGGGGCTGGGGCCAACGTCCTGACTTTC
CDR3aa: CASSSQGAGANVLTF

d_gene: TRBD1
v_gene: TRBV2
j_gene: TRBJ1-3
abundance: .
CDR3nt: TGTGCCAGCACCTTGGAACAGGGGCAATATGGAAACACCATATATTTT
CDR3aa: CASTLEQGQYGNTIYF

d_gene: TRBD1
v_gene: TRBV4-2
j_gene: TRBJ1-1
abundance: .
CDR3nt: TGTGCCAGCAGCCAAGAGACAGGGTGGACTGAAGCTTTCTTT
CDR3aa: CASSQETGWTEAFF

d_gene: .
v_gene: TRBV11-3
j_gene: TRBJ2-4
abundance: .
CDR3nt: TGTGCCAGCAGCTCGATCCGGGACACGAAGAAAAACGAGTACTTC
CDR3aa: CASSSIRDTKKNEYF

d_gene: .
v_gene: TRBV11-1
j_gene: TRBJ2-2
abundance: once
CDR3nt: TGTGCCAGCAGCTTAGACGGATCGGGCAGGGGCACCGGGGAGCTGTTTTTT
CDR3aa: CASSLDGSGRGTGELFF

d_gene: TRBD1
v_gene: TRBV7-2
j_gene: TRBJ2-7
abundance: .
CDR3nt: TGTGCCAGCAGCTCGACAGGGACGACCTACGAGCAGTACTTC
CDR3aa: CASSSTGTTYEQYF